These T cell receptor beta chains were read from a single sample in a study of blood T cell repertoires in COVID-19. Profiling relied on immunoSEQ multiplex PCR, and the TCRdb table lists in-frame clones only, not all of them. Of about 430,000 clones listed, over 75% are singletons. The sequencing sample was made of PBMCs or T cells enriched from blood (not recorded which). The receptors were sampled from a woman in her late teens or twenties who had been exposed to COVID-19. CDR3s include the opening cysteine and the closing phenylalanine or tryptophan. D genes are given only for firm matches. Not every row has a clone size; where given, it reads once, few, many or a size class.

j_call cdr3_length v_call clone_size d_call cdr3_nt cdr3_aa
TRBJ2-7 14 TRBV10-3 NA NA TGTGCCATCAGTGCGGGGGACCCCCCTTACGAGCAGTACTTC CAISAGDPPYEQYF
TRBJ1-2 14 TRBV28 NA NA TGTGCCAGCAGTTTATTCGGGACACTCTATGGCTACACCTTC CASSLFGTLYGYTF
TRBJ2-1 17 TRBV3-1/TRBV3-2 NA TRBD2 TGTGCCAGCAGCCACCACCCAAAGACTAGCCTATACAATGAGCAGTTCTTC CASSHHPKTSLYNEQFF
TRBJ2-1 11 TRBV20-1 NA NA TGCAGTGTCGGCGGTTACAATGAGCAGTTCTTC CSVGGYNEQFF
TRBJ1-4 14 TRBV6-2/TRBV6-3 NA TRBD1 TGTGCCAGCAGTCCCCGGGACAGGGAGGAAAAACTGTTTTTT CASSPRDREEKLFF
TRBJ2-1 15 TRBV5-1 NA TRBD2 TGCGCCAGCAGCTTGTTCGGGAGGTCCGGCGATGAGCAGTTCTTC CASSLFGRSGDEQFF
TRBJ2-1 14 TRBV10-3 NA TRBD1 TGTGCCATCAGCGGACAGGTCTCCTACAATGAGCAGTTCTTC CAISGQVSYNEQFF
TRBJ2-2 14 TRBV7-9 NA TRBD1 TGTGCCAGCAGCGGACAGGGGGCATGGGGGGAGCTGTTTTTT CASSGQGAWGELFF
TRBJ2-2 17 TRBV28 NA TRBD2 TGTGCCAGCAGCTCGACTAGCGGGAGGGGGTTAACCGGGGAGCTGTTTTTT CASSSTSGRGLTGELFF
TRBJ2-7 14 TRBV19 NA TRBD2 TGTGCCAGTAGTATCCTAGCGGGGGCCTACGAGCAGTACTTC CASSILAGAYEQYF
TRBJ1-2 14 TRBV7-2 once TRBD1 TGTGCCAGCAGCTTAAAGGGACAGGGCTATGGCTACACCTTC CASSLKGQGYGYTF
TRBJ2-5 16 TRBV7-2 NA TRBD2 TGTGCCAGCAGCCCGAGACTAGCGGCCAGGAGGGAGACCCAGTACTTC CASSPRLAARRETQYF
TRBJ2-1 16 TRBV4-2 NA TRBD2 TGTGCCAGCAGCCCCGTTAGCGGGGGGCTCCACAATGAGCAGTTCTTC CASSPVSGGLHNEQFF
TRBJ2-1 14 TRBV5-6 NA NA TGTGCCAGCATCCGAGGGATGGGTTACAATGAGCAGTTCTTC CASIRGMGYNEQFF
TRBJ2-7 17 TRBV7-2 NA TRBD2 TGTGCCAGCAGCTACGGACTAGCGGGAGGGCCAGGACGCGAGCAGTACTTC CASSYGLAGGPGREQYF
TRBJ2-1 15 TRBV9 NA TRBD2 TGTGCCAGCAGTCGGACTAGCGGGAGGAGCGATGAGCAGTTCTTC CASSRTSGRSDEQFF
TRBJ2-7 16 TRBV10-3 NA TRBD2 TGTGCCATCAGTGAGGGCCCTAGCGGAAGCTCCTACGAGCAGTACTTC CAISEGPSGSSYEQYF
TRBJ1-6 14 TRBV6-5 few NA TGTGCCAGCAGTTACCTACAGGGAGAGTCACCCCTCCACTTT CASSYLQGESPLHF
TRBJ2-7 14 TRBV10-2 NA NA TGCGCCAGCAGTGAACAGGGTGGTTTTGGTGGGCAGTACTTC CASSEQGGFGGQYF
TRBJ2-5 16 TRBV25-1 NA TRBD2 TGTGCCAGCAGTGATGGACGTGCGGGGGGGCTCGAGACCCAGTACTTC CASSDGRAGGLETQYF
TRBJ2-1 19 TRBV7-9 NA NA TGTGCCAGCAGCTTAAGTGGGGGGGCCTTTCGCGCCAACTACAATGAGCAGTTCTTC CASSLSGGAFRANYNEQFF
TRBJ2-1 17 TRBV28 NA TRBD1 TGTGCCAGCAGTGACTCCAGGGGGAACGCAAGGAGCAATGAGCAGTTCTTC CASSDSRGNARSNEQFF
TRBJ1-1 13 TRBV11-1 NA NA TGTGCCAGCACCGGGGGTATGAACACTGAAGCTTTCTTT CASTGGMNTEAFF